This TCR beta chain was obtained from a study of blood T cell repertoires in COVID-19. About the research overall: COVID-19 samples, acute and convalescent, were from the United States, Italy and Spain. T cells, B-cell-depleted T cells, or PBMCs supplied cDNA or gDNA.

CDR3 length: 15 amino acids. V was shortened by 6 bases and J by 3 bases, with 17 bases between the two germline ends. Germline lookup yields CDR1 MRHNA and CDR2 SNTAGT. Per the study methods: Counts of nucleated cells, estimated from reference gene primer amplification, were obtained. Sequencing used immunoSEQ multiplex PCR; TCRdb keeps in-frame clones, though not all of them. Clonal size and the V and J genes are those of that table, whereas D and trimming came from the DNA. The table has roughly 16,000 clones, roughly 93% seen once. The count of this clone is one. Sequences were obtained from peripheral blood. The rearrangement joins TRBV6-4 to TRBJ1-2; D is perhaps TRBD1 (5 bases). The TCR comes from a human donor in a cohort sampled during active COVID-19. Here the CDR3 DNA reads TGTGCCAGCAGCCCCGACAGAGCTGTAGACTATGGCTACACCTTC. This codes for CASSPDRAVDYGYTF.